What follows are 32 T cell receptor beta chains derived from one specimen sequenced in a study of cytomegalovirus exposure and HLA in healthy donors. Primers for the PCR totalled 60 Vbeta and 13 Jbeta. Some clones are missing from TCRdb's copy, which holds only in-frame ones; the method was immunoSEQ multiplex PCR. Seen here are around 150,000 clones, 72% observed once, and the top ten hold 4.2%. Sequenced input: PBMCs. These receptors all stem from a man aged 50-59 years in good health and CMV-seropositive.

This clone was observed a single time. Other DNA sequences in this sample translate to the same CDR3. The DNA for the CDR3 is TGTGCCAGCAGCGCCCCACTGGCGGGGGGAGTCACCGGGGAGCTGTTTTTT. Encoded protein: CASSAPLAGGVTGELFF. This sequence joins TRBV9 and TRBJ2-2, with 8 bases fitting TRBD2. The CDR3 is made up of 17 amino acids. CDR1 and CDR2 from the germline V gene are SGDLS and YYNGEE. With 3 bases clipped from V and 4 bases from J, the junction kept 11 bases outside the gene matches.

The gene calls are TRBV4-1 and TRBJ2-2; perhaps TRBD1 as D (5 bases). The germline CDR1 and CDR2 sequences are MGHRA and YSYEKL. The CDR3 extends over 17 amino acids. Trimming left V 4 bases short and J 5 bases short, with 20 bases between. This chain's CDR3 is CASSRSFGQGSTGELFF. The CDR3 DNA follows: TGCGCCAGCAGCCGCTCCTTTGGGCAGGGATCTACCGGGGAGCTGTTTTTT.

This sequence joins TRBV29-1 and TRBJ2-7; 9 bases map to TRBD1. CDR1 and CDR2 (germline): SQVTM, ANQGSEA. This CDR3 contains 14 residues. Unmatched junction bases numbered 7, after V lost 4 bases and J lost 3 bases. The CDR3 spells CSVGTGGKFYEQYF. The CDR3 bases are TGCAGCGTTGGAACAGGGGGCAAATTCTACGAGCAGTACTTC.

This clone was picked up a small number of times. The CDR3 region is CASSLRTETGELFF. Here the CDR3 DNA reads TGTGCCAGCAGTCTTAGGACAGAAACCGGGGAGCTGTTTTTT. The chain couples TRBV6-5 to TRBJ2-2; tentative D call: TRBD1 (6 bases). CDR1 is MNHEY and CDR2 is SVGAGI in the germline V gene. V lost 5 bases to trimming and J lost 5 bases, with 12 bases between them. This CDR3 is 14 amino acids long.

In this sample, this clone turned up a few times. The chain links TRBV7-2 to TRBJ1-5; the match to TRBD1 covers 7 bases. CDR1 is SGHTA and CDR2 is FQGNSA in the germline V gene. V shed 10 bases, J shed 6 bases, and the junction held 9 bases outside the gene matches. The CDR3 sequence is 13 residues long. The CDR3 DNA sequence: TGTGCCACCTCGAGGGGGCTTGGTCAGCCCCAGCATTTT. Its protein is CATSRGLGQPQHF.

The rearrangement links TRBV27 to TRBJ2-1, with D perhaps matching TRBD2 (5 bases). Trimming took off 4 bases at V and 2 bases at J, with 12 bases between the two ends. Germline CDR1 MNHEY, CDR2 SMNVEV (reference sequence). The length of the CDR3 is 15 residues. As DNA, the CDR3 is TGTGCCAGCAGTTCGGACTTCCTAACCTACAATGAGCAGTTCTTC. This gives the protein CASSSDFLTYNEQFF.

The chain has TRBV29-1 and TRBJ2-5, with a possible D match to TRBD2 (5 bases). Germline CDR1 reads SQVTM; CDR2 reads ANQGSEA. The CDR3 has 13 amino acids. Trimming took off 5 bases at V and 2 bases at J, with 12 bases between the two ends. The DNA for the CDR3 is TGCAGCGTTCGTAGCGTTTTACAAGAGACCCAGTACTTC. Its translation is CSVRSVLQETQYF.

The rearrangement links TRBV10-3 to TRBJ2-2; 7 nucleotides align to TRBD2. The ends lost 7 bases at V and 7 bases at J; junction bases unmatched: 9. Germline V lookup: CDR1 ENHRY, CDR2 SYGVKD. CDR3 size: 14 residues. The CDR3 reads CAIKAGAPYGELFF. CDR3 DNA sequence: TGTGCCATCAAGGCGGGAGCCCCTTACGGGGAGCTGTTTTTT.

In DNA, the CDR3 is TGTGCCAGCAGCCCCGACAGAGAAGTCGCCTACGAGCAGTACTTC. Its translation is CASSPDREVAYEQYF. The genes are TRBV11-3 and TRBJ2-7, with D possibly matching TRBD1 (5 bases). Germline CDR1 is SGHNT and CDR2 is YENEEA. V was pared by 5 bases and J by 2 bases, with 16 bases between. The CDR3 loop spans 15 amino acids.

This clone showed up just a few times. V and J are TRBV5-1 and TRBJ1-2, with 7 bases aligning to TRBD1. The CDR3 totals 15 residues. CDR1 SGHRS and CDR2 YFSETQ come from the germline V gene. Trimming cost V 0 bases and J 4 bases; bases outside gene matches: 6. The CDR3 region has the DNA TGCGCCAGCAGCTTGGGGGACAGACAAATCTATGGCTACACCTTC. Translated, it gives CASSLGDRQIYGYTF.

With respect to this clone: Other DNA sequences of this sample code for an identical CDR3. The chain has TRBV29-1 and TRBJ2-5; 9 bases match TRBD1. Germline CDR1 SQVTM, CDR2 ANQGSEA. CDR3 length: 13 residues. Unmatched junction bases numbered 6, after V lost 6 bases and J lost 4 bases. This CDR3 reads CSVDPQGAETQYF. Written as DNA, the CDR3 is TGCAGCGTCGACCCACAGGGGGCAGAGACCCAGTACTTC.

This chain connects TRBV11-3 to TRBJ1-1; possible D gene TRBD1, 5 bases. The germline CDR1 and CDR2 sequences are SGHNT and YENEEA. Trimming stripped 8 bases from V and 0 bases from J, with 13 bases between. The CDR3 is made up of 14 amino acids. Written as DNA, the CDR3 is TGTGCCAGCGTTAGCAAGGGGATGAACACTGAAGCTTTCTTT. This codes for CASVSKGMNTEAFF.

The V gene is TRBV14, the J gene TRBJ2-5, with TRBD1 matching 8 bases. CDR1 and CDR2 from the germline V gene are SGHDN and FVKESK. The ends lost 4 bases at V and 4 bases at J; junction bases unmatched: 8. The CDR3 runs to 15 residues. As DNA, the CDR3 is TGTGCCAGCAGCCCCCACAGGACAGGGCGAGAGACCCAGTACTTC. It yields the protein CASSPHRTGRETQYF. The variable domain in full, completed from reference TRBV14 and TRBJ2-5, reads EAGVTQFPSHSVIEKGQTVTLRCDPISGHDNLYWYRRVMGKEIKFLLHFVKESKQDESGMPNNRFLAERTGGTYSTLKVQPAELEDSGVYFCASSPHRTGRETQYFGPGTRLLVL.

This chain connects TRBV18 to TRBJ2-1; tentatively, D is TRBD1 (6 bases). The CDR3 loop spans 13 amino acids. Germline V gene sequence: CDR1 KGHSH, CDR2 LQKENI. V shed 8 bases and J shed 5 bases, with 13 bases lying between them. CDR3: CASSQGHNNEQFF. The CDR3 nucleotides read TGTGCCAGCAGTCAGGGACACAACAATGAGCAGTTCTTC. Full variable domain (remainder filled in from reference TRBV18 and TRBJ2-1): NAGVMQNPRHLVRRRGQEARLRCSPMKGHSHVYWYRQLPEEGLKFMVYLQKENIIDESGMPKERFSAEFPKEGPSILRIQQVVRGDSAAYFCASSQGHNNEQFFGPGTRLTVL.

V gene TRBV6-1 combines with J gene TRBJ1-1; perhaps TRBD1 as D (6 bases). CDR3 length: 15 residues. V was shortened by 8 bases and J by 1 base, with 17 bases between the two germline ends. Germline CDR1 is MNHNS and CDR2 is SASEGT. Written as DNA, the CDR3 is TGTGCCAGCGAGCCTTCAGGGGCGGGGAACACTGAAGCTTTCTTT. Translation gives CASEPSGAGNTEAFF.

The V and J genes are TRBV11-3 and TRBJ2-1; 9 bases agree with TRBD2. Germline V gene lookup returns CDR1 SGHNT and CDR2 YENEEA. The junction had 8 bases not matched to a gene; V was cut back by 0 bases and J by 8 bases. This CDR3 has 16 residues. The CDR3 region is CASSLDSASGIDEQFF. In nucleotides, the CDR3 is TGTGCCAGCAGCTTAGATTCGGCTAGCGGGATTGATGAGCAGTTCTTC. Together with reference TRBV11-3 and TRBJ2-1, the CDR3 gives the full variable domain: EAGVVQSPRYKIIEKKQPVAFWCNPISGHNTLYWYLQNLGQGPELLIRYENEEAVDDSQLPKDRFSAERLKGVDSTLKIQPAELGDSAVYLCASSLDSASGIDEQFFGPGTRLTVL.

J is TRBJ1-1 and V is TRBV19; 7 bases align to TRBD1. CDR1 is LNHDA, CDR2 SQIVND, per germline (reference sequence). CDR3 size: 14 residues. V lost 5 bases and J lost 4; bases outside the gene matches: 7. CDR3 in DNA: TGTGCCAGTAGTTCACGACAGGGAGGCACTGAAGCTTTCTTT. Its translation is CASSSRQGGTEAFF.

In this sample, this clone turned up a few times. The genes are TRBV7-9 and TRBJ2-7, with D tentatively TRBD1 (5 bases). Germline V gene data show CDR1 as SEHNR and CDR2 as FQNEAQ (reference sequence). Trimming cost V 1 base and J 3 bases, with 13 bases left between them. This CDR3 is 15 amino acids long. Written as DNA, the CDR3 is TGTGCCAGCAGCTTAGAATTCGGACACCACTACGAGCAGTACTTC. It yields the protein CASSLEFGHHYEQYF.

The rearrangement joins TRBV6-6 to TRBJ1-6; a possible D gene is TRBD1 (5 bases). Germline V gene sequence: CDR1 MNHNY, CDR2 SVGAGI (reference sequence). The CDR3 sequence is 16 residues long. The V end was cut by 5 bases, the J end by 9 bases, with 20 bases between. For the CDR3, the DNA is TGTGCCAGCAGTAGCGCCTCTGGGCAGGGCCCTTCACCCCTCCACTTT. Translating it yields CASSSASGQGPSPLHF.

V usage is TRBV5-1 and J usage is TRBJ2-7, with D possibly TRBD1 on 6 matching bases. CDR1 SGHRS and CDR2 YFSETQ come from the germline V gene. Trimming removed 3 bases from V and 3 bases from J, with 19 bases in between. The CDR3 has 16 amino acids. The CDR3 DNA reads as TGCGCCAGCAGCTGGAGTCCGGGACAACCTTACTACGAGCAGTACTTC. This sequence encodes CASSWSPGQPYYEQYF.

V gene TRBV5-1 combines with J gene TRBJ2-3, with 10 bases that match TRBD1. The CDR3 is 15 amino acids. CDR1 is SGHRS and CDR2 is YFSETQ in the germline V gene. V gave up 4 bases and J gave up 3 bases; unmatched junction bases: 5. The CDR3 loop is CASSPTGGRTDTQYF. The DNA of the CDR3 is TGCGCCAGCAGCCCGACAGGGGGCAGGACAGATACGCAGTATTTT.

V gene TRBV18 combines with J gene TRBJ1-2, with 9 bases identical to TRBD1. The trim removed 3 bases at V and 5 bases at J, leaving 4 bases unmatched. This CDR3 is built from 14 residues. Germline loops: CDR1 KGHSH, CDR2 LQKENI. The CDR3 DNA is TGTGCCAGCTCACCGGGGACAGGGAGGTATGGCTACACCTTC. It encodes CASSPGTGRYGYTF.

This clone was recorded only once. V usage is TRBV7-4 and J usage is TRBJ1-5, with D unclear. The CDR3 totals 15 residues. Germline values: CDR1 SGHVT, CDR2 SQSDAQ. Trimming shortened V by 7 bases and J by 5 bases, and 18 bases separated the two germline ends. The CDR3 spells CASIPEETIYQPQHF. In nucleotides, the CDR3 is TGTGCCAGCATCCCGGAAGAGACAATCTATCAGCCCCAGCATTTT.

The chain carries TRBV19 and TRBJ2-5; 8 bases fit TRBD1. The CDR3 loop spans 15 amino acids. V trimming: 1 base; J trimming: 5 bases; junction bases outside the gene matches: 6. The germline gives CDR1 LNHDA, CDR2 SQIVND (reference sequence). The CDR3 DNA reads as TGTGCCAGTAGTATAGGACAGGGGCGGAGGGAGACCCAGTACTTC. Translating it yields CASSIGQGRRETQYF.

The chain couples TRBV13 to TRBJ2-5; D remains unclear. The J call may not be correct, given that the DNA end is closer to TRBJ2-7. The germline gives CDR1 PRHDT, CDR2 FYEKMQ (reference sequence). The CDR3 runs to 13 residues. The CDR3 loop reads CASSSELGYEQYF. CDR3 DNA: TGTGCCAGCAGCTCGGAGCTTGGCTACGAGCAGTACTTC.

The CDR3 DNA follows: TGCGCCAGCAGCTCCGACAGCTCCTACGAGCAGTACTTC. This sequence encodes CASSSDSSYEQYF. V usage is TRBV5-1 and J usage is TRBJ2-7; D might be TRBD1 (5 bases). Germline V lookup: CDR1 SGHRS, CDR2 YFSETQ. This CDR3 comprises 13 residues. Trimming removed 3 bases at V and 0 bases at J, with 7 bases between.

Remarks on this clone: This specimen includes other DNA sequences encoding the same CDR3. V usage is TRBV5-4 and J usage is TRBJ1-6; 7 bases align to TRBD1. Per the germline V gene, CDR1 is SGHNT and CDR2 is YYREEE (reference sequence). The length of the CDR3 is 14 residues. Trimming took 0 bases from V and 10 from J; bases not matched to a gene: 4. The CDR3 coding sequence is TGTGCCAGCAGCTTGGGACAGGGTAACTCACCCCTCCACTTT. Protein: CASSLGQGNSPLHF.

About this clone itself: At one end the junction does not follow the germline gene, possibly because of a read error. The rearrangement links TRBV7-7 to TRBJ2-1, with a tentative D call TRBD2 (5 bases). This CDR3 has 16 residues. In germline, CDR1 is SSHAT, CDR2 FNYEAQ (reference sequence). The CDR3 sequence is CASSPAGSGSYNEQFF. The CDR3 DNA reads TGTGCTAGCAGCCCCGCCGGCAGCGGTTCCTACAATGAGCAGTTCTTC.

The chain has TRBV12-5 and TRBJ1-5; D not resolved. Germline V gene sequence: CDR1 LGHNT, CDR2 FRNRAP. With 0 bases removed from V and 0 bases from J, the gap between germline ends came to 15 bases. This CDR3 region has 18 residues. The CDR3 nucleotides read TGTGCTAGTGGTTTGGTACATTTCGCGGAACATAGCAATCAGCCCCAGCATTTT. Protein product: CASGLVHFAEHSNQPQHF.

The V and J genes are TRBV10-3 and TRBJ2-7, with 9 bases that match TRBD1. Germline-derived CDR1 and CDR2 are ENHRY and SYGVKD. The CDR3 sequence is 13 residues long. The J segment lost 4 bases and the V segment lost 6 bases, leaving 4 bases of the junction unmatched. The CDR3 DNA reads TGTGCCATCAGGAGGGGACAGGGATACGAGCAGTACTTC. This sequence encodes CAIRRGQGYEQYF.

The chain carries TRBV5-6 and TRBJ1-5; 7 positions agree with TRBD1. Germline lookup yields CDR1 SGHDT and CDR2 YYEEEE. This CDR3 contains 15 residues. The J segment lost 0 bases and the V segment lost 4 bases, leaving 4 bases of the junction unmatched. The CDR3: CASSAYRGSNQPQHF. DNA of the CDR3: TGTGCCAGCAGCGCATACAGGGGTAGCAATCAGCCCCAGCATTTT.

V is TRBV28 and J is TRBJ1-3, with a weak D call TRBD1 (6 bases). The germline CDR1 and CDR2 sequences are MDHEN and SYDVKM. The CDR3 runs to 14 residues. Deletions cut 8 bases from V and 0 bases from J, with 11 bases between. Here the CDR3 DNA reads TGTGCCAGCGGAAACAGGGTCTCTGGAAACACCATATATTTT. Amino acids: CASGNRVSGNTIYF. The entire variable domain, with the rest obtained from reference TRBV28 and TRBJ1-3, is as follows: DVKVTQSSRYLVKRTGEKVFLECVQDMDHENMFWYRQDPGLGLRLIYFSYDVKMKEKGDIPEGYSVSREKKERFSLILESASTNQTSMYLCASGNRVSGNTIYFGEGSWLTVV.